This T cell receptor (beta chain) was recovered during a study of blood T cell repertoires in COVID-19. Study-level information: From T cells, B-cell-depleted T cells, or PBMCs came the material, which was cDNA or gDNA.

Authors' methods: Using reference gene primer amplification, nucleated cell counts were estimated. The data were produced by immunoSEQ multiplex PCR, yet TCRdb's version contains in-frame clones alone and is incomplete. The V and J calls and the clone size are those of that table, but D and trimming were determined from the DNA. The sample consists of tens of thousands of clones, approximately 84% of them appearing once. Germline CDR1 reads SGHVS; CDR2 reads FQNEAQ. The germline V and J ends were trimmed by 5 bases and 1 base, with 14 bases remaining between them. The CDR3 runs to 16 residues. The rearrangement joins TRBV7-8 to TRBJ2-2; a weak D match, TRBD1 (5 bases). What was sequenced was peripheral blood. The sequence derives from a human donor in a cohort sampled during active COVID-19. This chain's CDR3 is CASSLLGQVNTGELFF. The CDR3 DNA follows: TGTGCCAGCAGCCTATTGGGGCAGGTGAACACCGGGGAGCTGTTTTTT.